This TCR beta chain was found in a study of blood T cell repertoires in COVID-19. Study background: Whether acute or convalescent, the COVID-19 samples came from the United States, Italy and Spain. Sample material is recorded as cDNA or gDNA derived from T cells, B-cell-depleted T cells, or PBMCs.

In the source study's methods: Researchers report that nucleated cell counts were estimated from reference gene primer amplification. Clones were read by immunoSEQ multiplex PCR, and TCRdb kept only the in-frame ones, dropping some. The DNA gave D and trimming, while V, J and clone size come from that table. Of 130,000 to 150,000 clones in the sample, 65% to 90% were seen once. V was cut by 4 bases and J by 3 bases, with 19 bases left in between. Germline-derived CDR1 and CDR2 are SGDLS and YYNGEE. The CDR3 spans 16 residues. This clonotype was obtained from a human donor in a cohort sampled during active COVID-19. J is TRBJ1-1 and V is TRBV9; D ambiguous. The sequenced sample consisted of peripheral blood. The CDR3 sequence: CASSPRDGRVDTEAFF. Here the CDR3 DNA reads TGTGCCAGCAGCCCGCGTGACGGGCGGGTGGACACTGAAGCTTTCTTT.